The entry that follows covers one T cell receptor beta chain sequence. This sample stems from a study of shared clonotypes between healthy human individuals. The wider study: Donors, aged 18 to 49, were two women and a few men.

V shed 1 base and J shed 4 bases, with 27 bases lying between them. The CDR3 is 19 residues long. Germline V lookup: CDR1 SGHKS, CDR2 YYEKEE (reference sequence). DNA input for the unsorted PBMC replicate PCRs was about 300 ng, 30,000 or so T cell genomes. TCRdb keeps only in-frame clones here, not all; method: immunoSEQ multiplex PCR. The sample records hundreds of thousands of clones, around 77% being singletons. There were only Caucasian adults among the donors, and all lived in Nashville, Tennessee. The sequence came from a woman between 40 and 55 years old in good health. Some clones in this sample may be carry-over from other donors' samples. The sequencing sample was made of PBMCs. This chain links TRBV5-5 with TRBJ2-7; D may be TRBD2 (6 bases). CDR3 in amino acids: CASSLYGQRWPGESYEQYF. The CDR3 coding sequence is TGTGCCAGCAGCTTGTACGGGCAGAGGTGGCCGGGAGAGTCTTACGAGCAGTACTTC. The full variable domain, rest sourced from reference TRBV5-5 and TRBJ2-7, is DAGVTQSPTHLIKTRGQQVTLRCSPISGHKSVSWYQQVLGQGPQFIFQYYEKEERGRGNFPDRFSARQFPNYSSELNVNALLLGDSALYLCASSLYGQRWPGESYEQYFGPGTRLTVT.